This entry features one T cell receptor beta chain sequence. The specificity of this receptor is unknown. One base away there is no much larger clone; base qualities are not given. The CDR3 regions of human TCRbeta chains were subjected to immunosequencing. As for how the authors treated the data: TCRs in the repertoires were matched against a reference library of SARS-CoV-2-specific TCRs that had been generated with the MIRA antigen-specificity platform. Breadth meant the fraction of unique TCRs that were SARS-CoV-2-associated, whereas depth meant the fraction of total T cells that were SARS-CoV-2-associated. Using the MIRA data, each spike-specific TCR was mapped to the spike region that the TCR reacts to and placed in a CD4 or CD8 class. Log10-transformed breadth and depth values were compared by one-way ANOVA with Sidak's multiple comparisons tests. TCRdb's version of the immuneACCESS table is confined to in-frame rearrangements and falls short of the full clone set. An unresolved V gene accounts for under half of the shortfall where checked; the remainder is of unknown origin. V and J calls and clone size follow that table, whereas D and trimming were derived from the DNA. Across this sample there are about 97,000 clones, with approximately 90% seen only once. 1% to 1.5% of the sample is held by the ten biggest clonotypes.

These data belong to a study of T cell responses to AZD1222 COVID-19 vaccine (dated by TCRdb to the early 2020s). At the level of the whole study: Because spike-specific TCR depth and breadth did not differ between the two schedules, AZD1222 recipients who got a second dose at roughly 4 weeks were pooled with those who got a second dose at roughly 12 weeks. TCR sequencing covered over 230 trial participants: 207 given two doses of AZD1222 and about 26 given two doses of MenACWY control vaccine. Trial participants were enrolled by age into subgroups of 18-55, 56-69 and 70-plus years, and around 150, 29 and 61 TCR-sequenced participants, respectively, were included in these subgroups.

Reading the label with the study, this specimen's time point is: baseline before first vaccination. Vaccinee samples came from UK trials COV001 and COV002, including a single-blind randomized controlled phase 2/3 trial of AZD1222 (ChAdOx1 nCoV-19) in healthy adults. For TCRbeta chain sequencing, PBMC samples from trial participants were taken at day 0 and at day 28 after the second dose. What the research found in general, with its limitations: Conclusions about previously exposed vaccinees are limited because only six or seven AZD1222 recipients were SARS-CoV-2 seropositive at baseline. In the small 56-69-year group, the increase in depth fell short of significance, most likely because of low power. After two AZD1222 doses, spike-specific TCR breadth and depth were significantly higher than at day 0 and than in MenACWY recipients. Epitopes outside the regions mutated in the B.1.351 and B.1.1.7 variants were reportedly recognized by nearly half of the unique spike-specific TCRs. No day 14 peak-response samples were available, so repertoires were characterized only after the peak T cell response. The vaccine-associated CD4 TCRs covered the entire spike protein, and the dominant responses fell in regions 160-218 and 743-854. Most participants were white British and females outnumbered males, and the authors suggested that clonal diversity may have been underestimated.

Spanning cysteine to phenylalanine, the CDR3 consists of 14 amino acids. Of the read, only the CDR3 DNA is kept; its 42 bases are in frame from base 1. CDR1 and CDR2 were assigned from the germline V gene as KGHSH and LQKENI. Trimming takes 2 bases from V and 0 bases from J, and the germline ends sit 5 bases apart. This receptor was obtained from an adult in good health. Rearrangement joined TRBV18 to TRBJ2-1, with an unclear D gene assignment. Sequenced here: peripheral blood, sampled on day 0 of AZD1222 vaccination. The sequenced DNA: TGTGCCAGCTCACCAGCGGTCTCCTACAATGAGCAGTTCTTC. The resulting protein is CASSPAVSYNEQFF.